This TCR beta chain appears in the sequencing data of a study of T-cell memory formation after mild COVID-19. Findings and caveats of the study: Largely, contracting CD4+ clones fell within CM and EM, and contracting CD8+ clones within EMRA. Balance between CD4 and CD8 was seen in clones contracting day 15 to 85, and a CD4+ lean was seen in later expanders.

From 5'RACE with constant-segment primers came TCR alpha and TCR beta cDNA libraries that carried sample barcodes and UMIs. TCRdb re-analysed the 5' RACE reads in MiXCR, keeping a single row per CDR3 protein. The sample has approximately 400,000 distinct CDR3 sequences; around 17% are singletons. In regard to this clonotype: Its matching antigen is unknown.

V lost 5 bases and J lost 0, with 7 bases in between. The V gene's germline CDR1 is MNHEY and CDR2 SVGAGI. This CDR3 contains 13 residues. The chain carries TRBV6-5 and TRBJ1-1; D is unclear. The specimen sequenced was PBMCs or a T cell subset sorted from them (not recorded which). This TCR was recovered from a man younger than 35 who had mild COVID-19 (a few samples of this study predate the infection). Cell type and time point are not known. CDR3 DNA: TGTGCCAGCAGTCTACACCTGAACACTGAAGCTTTCTTT. Translation gives CASSLHLNTEAFF.